This record concerns one T cell receptor beta chain sequence. The sample comes from a study of blood T cell repertoires in COVID-19. Study-wide context: The United States, Italy and Spain were the sources of the acute and convalescent COVID-19 samples. From T cells, B-cell-depleted T cells, or PBMCs came the material, which was cDNA or gDNA.

Germline lookup yields CDR1 SGHAT and CDR2 FQDESV (reference sequence). The ends lost 5 bases at V and 6 bases at J; junction bases unmatched: 8. The CDR3 extends over 15 amino acids. In the study's own analysis: Cell counts per sample came from amplifying reference gene primers. Libraries were prepared by immunoSEQ multiplex PCR; TCRdb keeps only in-frame clonotypes and omits some of them. V and J calls and clone size are given by that table; D and trimming were obtained from the DNA. The sample records 110,000 or so clones, roughly 80% being singletons. The sequencing input was peripheral blood. The TCR comes from a man aged 45-60 years with acute or convalescent COVID-19. The chain links TRBV11-1 to TRBJ2-7, with 12 bases that match TRBD2. The DNA of the CDR3 is TGTGCCAGCAGCCCGCAACTAGCGGGGGGTACCGAGCAGTACTTC. Its protein is CASSPQLAGGTEQYF.